The entry that follows covers one TCR beta chain sequence. No cognate antigen has been identified for it. One base away there is no much larger clone; base qualities are not given. The germline ends are 13 bases apart after V is trimmed by 8 bases and J by 2 bases. Sequences SNHLY (CDR1) and FYNNEI (CDR2) are obtained from the germline V gene. The CDR3 covers 13 residues, taking in both the cysteine and the phenylalanine. Only CDR3 DNA is held: 39 bases, read in frame from base 1. The CDR3 regions of human TCRbeta chains were analyzed by immunosequencing. Concerning the study's data processing: Repertoire TCRs were checked for matches against a reference library of SARS-CoV-2-specific TCRs that had been generated using the MIRA antigen-specificity platform. Breadth was defined as the fraction of unique TCRs that were SARS-CoV-2-associated, and depth was defined as the fraction of total T cells that were SARS-CoV-2-associated. Using the MIRA data, every spike-specific TCR was mapped to the spike region that the TCR reacted to and assigned to either a CD4 or a CD8 class. Log10-transformed breadth and depth values were compared by one-way ANOVA with Sidak's multiple comparisons tests. TCRdb provides this immuneACCESS table in a form limited to in-frame rearrangements. Some clones are lacking; in checked studies, under half of them reflect an unresolved V gene, and why the rest are absent is not known. V and J calls plus clone size are reproduced from that table; the DNA served to infer D and trimming. This sample lists around 150,000 clones; 90% were detected once. The ten largest clones represent about 3.3% of the sample.

This sample is drawn from a study of T cell responses to AZD1222 COVID-19 vaccine (dated by TCRdb to the early 2020s). About the full investigation: TCR sequencing was performed for over 230 trial participants, of whom about 200 were given two doses of AZD1222 and around 26 were given two doses of MenACWY control vaccine. Trial participants were enrolled by age into 18-55, 56-69 and 70-plus year subgroups, with roughly 160, 29 and 62 TCR-sequenced participants respectively. Summary of the overall study and its limitations: Spike-specific TCR breadth and depth rose significantly after two AZD1222 doses compared with day 0 and with MenACWY recipients. Most participants were white British and females outnumbered males, and the authors suggested that clonal diversity may have been underestimated. The 56-69-year group was small, and its depth increase did not reach significance, likely because of low power. Reportedly, almost half of the unique spike-specific TCRs recognized epitopes lying outside the regions that are mutated in the B.1.351 and B.1.1.7 variants. The whole spike protein was spanned by vaccine-associated CD4 TCRs, and dominant responses were seen in regions 160-218 and 743-854. Conclusions about previously exposed vaccinees are limited because only a handful of AZD1222 recipients were SARS-CoV-2 seropositive at baseline. Because no day 14 peak-response samples were available, the repertoires could be characterized only after the peak T cell response.

The time point tag for this specimen amounts to: about 28 days (+/-7) after the second vaccine dose. AZD1222 recipients whose second dose came at about 4 weeks and those whose second dose came at about 12 weeks were combined into one group, since spike-specific TCR depth and breadth did not differ between the two schedules. Samples from vaccinated people were obtained from the UK trials COV001 and COV002, which included a single-blind randomized controlled phase 2/3 trial of AZD1222 (ChAdOx1 nCoV-19) in healthy adults. For TCRbeta chain sequencing, PBMC samples from trial participants were taken at day 0 and at day 28 after the second dose.

This TCR was recovered from an adult who received the AZD1222 COVID-19 vaccine. The V and J segments used are TRBV2 and TRBJ2-7; perhaps TRBD1 is the D gene, with 6 bases matching. The material sequenced was peripheral blood, taken 28 days after the second AZD1222 dose. The CDR3 protein: CASRWDTAYEQYF. The bases read TGTGCCAGCCGCTGGGACACAGCCTACGAGCAGTACTTC.